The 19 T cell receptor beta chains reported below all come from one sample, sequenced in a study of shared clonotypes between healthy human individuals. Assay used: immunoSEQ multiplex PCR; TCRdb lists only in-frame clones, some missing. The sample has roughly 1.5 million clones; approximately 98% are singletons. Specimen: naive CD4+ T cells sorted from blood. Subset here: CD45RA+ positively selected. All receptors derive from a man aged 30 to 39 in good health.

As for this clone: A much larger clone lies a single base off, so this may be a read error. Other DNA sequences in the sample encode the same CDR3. The CDR3 region has the DNA TGCGCCAGCAGCGTACAAGAGACCCAGTACTTC. Protein product: CASSVQETQYF. The chain recombines TRBV5-1 with TRBJ2-5, with D uncertain. The CDR3 is 11 residues long. Germline lookup yields CDR1 SGHRS and CDR2 YFSETQ. V was trimmed by 4 bases and J by 2 bases, leaving 3 bases between them.

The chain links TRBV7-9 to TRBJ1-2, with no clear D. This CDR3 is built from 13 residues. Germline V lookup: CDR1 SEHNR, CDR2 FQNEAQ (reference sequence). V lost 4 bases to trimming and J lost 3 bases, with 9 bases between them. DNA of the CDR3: TGTGCCAGCAGCTCTCTCGGGGACTATGGCTACACCTTC. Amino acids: CASSSLGDYGYTF.

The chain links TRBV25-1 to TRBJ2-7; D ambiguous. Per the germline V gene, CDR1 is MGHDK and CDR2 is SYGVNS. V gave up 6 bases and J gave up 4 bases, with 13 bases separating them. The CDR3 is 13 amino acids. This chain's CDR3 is CASSEESGYEQYF. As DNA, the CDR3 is TGTGCCAGCAGCGAGGAATCCGGTTACGAGCAGTACTTC.

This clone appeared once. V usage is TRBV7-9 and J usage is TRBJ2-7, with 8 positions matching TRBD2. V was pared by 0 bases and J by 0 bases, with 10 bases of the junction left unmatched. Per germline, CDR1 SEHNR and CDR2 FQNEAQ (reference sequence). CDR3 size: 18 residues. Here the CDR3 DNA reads TGTGCCAGCAGCTTAGCGGGTTCGGGAGGGCTAAGCTCCTACGAGCAGTACTTC. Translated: CASSLAGSGGLSSYEQYF.

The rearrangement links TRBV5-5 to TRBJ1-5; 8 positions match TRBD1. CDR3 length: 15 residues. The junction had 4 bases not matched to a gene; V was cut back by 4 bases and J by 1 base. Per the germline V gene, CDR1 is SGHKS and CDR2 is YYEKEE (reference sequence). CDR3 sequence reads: CASSRTGLSNQPQHF. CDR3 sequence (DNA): TGTGCCAGCAGCAGGACAGGGTTAAGCAATCAGCCCCAGCATTTT.

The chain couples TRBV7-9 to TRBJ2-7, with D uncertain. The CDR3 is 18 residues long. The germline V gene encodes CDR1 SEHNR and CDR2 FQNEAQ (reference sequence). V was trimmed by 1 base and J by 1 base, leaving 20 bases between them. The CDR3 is CASSLGGRAQPFSYEQYF. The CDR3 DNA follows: TGTGCCAGCAGCTTAGGTGGTAGGGCACAGCCCTTTTCCTACGAGCAGTACTTC.

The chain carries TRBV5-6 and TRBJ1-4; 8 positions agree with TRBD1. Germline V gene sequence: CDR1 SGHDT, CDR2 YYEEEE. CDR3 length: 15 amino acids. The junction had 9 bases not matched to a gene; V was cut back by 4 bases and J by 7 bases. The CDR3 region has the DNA TGTGCCAGCAGCAACCCCCAGGGGGCGGGTGAAAAACTGTTTTTT. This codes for CASSNPQGAGEKLFF.

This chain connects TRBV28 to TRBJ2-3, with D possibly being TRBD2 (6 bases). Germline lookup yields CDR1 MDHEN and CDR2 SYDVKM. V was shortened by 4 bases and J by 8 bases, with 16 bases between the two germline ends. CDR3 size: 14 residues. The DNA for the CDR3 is TGTGCCAGCAGTTCCGTCACACTAGCAGTTACGCAGTATTTT. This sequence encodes CASSSVTLAVTQYF. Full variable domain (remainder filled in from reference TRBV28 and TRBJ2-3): DVKVTQSSRYLVKRTGEKVFLECVQDMDHENMFWYRQDPGLGLRLIYFSYDVKMKEKGDIPEGYSVSREKKERFSLILESASTNQTSMYLCASSSVTLAVTQYFGPGTRLTVL.

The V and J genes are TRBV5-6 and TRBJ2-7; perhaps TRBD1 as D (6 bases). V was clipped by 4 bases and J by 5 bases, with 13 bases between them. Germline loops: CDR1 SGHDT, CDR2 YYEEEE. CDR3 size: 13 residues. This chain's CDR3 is CASSPRGLHEQYF. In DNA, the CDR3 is TGTGCCAGCAGCCCCAGGGGTTTGCACGAGCAGTACTTC.

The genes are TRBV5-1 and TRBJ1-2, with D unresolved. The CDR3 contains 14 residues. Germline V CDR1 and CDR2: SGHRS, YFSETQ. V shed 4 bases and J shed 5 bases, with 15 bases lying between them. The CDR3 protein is CASSLALSSYGYTF. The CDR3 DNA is TGCGCCAGCAGCCTTGCCTTGAGTTCATATGGCTACACCTTC.

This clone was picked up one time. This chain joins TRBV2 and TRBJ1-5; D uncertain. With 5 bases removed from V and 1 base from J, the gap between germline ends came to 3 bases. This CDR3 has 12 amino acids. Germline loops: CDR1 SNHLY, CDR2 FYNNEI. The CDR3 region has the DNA TGTGCCAGCAGTCCAAGCAATCAGCCCCAGCATTTT. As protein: CASSPSNQPQHF.

This CDR3 is CASSELVLSEQYF. CDR3 nucleotides: TGTGCCAGCAGTGAATTGGTATTGAGCGAGCAGTACTTC. The chain employs TRBV2 and TRBJ2-7; D not resolved. The CDR3 is 13 residues long. CDR1 SNHLY and CDR2 FYNNEI come from the germline V gene. With 2 bases removed from V and 6 bases from J, the gap between germline ends came to 11 bases.

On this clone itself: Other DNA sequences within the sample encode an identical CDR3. Written as DNA, the CDR3 is TGCAGTGCTAATTACAATGAGCAGTTCTTC. It specifies CSANYNEQFF. The V gene is TRBV20-1, the J gene TRBJ2-1; no definite D call. Trimming removed 4 bases at V and 4 bases at J, with 2 bases between. The CDR3 loop spans 10 amino acids. The germline CDR1 and CDR2 sequences are DFQATT and SNEGSKA (reference sequence).

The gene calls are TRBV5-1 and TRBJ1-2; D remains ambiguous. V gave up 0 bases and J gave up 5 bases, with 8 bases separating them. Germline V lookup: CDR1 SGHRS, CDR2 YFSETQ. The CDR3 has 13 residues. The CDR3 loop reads CASSLAWEYGYTF. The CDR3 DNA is TGCGCCAGCAGCTTGGCCTGGGAGTATGGCTACACCTTC.

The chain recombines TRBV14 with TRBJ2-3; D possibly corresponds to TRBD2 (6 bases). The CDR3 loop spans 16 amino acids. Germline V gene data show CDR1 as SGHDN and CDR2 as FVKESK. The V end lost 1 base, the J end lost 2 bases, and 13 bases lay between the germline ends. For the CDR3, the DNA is TGTGCCAGCAGCCAAGCCCCCGGGGACTTCACAGATACGCAGTATTTT. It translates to CASSQAPGDFTDTQYF.

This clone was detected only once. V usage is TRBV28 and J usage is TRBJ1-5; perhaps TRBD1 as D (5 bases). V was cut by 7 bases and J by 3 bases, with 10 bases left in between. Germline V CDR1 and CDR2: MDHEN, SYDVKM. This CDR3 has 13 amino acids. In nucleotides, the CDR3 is TGTGCCAGCATAGGGGTATTCAATCAGCCCCAGCATTTT. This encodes CASIGVFNQPQHF.

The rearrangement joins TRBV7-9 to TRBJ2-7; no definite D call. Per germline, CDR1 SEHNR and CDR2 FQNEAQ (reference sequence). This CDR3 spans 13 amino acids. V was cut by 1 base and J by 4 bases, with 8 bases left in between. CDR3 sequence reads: CASSLDPLYEQYF. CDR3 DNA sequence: TGTGCCAGCAGCTTAGACCCTCTATACGAGCAGTACTTC.

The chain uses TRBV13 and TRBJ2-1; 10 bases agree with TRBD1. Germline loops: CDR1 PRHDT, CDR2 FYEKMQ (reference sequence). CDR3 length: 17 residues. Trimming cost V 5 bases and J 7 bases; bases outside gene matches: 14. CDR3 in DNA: TGTGCCAGCAGCAAAAAATCCGGGACAGGGGAAAGGAATGAGCAGTTCTTC. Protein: CASSKKSGTGERNEQFF.

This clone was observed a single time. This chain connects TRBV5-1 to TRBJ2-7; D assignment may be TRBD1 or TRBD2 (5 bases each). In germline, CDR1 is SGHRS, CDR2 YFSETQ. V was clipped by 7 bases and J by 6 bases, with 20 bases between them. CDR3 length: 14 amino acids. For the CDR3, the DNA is TGCGCCAGCGGATCGGGACGCCTCCACGGCGAGCAGTACTTC. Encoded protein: CASGSGRLHGEQYF. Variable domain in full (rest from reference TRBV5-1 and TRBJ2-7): KAGVTQTPRYLIKTRGQQVTLSCSPISGHRSVSWYQQTPGQGLQFLFEYFSETQRNKGNFPGRFSGRQFSNSRSEMNVSTLELGDSALYLCASGSGRLHGEQYFGPGTRLTVT.